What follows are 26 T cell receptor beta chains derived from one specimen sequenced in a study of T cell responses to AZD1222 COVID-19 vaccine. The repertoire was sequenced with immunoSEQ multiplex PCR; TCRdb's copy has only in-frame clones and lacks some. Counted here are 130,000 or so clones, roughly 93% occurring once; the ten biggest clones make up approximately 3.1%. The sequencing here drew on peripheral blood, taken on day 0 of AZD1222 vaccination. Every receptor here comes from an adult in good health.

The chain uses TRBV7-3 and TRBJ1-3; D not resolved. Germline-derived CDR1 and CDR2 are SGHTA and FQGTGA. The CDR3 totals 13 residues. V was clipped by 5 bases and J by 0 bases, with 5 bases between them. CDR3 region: CASSQNSGNTIYF. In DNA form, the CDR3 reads TGTGCCAGCAGCCAAAACTCTGGAAACACCATATATTTT.

The CDR3 is CASSQLAGSTDTQYF. Here the CDR3 DNA reads TGCGCCAGCAGCCAGCTAGCGGGTAGCACAGATACGCAGTATTTT. The J gene is TRBJ2-3, the V gene TRBV4-1; TRBD2 matches at 8 bases. CDR1 and CDR2 from the germline V gene are MGHRA and YSYEKL. Trimming removed 3 bases from V and 0 bases from J; junction bases left unmatched: 2. The CDR3 has 15 amino acids.

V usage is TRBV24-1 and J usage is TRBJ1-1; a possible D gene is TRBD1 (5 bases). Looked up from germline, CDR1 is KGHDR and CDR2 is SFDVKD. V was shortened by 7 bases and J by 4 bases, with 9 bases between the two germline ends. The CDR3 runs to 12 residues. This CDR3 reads CATRGEGTEAFF. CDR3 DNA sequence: TGTGCCACCAGGGGGGAAGGCACTGAAGCTTTCTTT.

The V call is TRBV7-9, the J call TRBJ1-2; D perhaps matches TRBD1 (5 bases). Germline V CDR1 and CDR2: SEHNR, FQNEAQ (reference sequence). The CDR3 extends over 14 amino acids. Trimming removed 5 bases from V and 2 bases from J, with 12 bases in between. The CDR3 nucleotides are TGTGCCAGCAGCCATGGGGAGGGGAACTATGGCTACACCTTC. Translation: CASSHGEGNYGYTF.

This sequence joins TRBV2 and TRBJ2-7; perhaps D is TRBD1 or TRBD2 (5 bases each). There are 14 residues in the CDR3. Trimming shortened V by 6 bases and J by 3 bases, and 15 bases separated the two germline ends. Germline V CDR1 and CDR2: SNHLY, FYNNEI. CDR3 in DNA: TGTGCCAGCAGGGGGGACGGGCCGGGCTACGAGCAGTACTTC. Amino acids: CASRGDGPGYEQYF. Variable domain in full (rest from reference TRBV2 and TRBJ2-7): EPEVTQTPSHQVTQMGQEVILRCVPISNHLYFYWYRQILGQKVEFLVSFYNNEISEKSEIFDDQFSVERPDGSNFTLKIRSTKLEDSAMYFCASRGDGPGYEQYFGPGTRLTVT.

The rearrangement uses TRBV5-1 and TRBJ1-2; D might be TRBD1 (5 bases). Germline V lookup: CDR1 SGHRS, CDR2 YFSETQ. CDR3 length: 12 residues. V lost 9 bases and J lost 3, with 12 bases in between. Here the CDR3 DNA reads TGCGCCACCTCGCGGGGCGACTATGGCTACACCTTC. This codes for CATSRGDYGYTF.

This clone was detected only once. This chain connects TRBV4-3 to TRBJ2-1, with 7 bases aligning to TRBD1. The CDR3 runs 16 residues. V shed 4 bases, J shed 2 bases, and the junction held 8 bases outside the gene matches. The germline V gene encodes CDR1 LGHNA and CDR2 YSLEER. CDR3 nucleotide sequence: TGCGCCAGCAGCCGAGAGGGACAGCGTCCCTACAATGAGCAGTTCTTC. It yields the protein CASSREGQRPYNEQFF.

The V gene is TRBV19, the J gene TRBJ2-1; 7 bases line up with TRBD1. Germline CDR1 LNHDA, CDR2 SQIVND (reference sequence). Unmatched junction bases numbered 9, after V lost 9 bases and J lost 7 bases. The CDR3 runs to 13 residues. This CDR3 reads CASRDRVGNEQFF. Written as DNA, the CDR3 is TGTGCCAGCAGGGACAGAGTTGGGAATGAGCAGTTCTTC.

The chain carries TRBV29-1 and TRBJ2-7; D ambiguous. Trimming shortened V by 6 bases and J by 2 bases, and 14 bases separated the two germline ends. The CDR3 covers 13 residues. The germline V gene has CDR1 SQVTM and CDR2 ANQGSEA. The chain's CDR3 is CSVVSKDPYEQYF. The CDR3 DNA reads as TGCAGCGTCGTTAGTAAGGACCCCTACGAGCAGTACTTC.

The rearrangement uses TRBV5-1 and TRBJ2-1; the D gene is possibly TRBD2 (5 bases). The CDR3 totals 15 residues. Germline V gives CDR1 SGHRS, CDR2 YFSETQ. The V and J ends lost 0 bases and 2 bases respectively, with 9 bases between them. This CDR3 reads CASSLAGEPYNEQFF. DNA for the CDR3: TGCGCCAGCAGCTTGGCTGGGGAGCCCTACAATGAGCAGTTCTTC.

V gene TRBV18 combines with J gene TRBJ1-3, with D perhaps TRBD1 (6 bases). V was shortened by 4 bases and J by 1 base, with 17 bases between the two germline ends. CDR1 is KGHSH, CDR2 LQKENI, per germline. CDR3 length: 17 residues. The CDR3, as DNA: TGTGCCAGCTCACACCGCGGTACAGGGTCATCTGGAAACACCATATATTTT. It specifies CASSHRGTGSSGNTIYF.

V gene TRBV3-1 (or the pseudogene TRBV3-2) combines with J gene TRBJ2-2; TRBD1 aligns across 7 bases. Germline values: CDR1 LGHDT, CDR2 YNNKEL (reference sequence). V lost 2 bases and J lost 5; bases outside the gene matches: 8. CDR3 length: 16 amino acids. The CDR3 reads CASSQRGQSGTGELFF. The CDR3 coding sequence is TGTGCCAGCAGCCAACGGGGACAGTCAGGAACCGGGGAGCTGTTTTTT.

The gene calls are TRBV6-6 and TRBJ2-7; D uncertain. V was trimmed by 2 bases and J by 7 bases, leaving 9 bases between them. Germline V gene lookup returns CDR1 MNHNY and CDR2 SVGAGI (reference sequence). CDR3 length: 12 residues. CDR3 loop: CASSYTDWEQYF. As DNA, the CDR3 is TGTGCCAGCAGTTACACGGATTGGGAGCAGTACTTC.

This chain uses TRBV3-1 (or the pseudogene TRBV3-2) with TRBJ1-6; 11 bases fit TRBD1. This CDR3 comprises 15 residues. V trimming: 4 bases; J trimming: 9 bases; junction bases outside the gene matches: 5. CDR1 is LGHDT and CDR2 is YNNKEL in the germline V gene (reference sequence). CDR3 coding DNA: TGTGCCAGCAGCCCCCCCGGGACAGGGGGTTCACCCCTCCACTTT. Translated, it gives CASSPPGTGGSPLHF.

CDR3 sequence (DNA): TGCGCCAGCAGCCATACCACCTACAGACAGGGGGCGACTGAAGCTTTCTTT. It encodes CASSHTTYRQGATEAFF. The chain is built from TRBV4-1 and TRBJ1-1; 10 bases are shared with TRBD1. The CDR3 length is 17 residues. CDR1 is MGHRA, CDR2 YSYEKL, per germline. With 3 bases clipped from V and 5 bases from J, the junction kept 12 bases outside the gene matches.

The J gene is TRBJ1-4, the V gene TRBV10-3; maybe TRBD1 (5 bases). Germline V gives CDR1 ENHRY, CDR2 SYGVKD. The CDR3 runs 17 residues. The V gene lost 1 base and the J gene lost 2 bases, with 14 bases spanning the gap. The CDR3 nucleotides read TGTGCCATCAGTGAGTTGCGTTTAGGGACGACTAATGAAAAACTGTTTTTT. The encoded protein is CAISELRLGTTNEKLFF.

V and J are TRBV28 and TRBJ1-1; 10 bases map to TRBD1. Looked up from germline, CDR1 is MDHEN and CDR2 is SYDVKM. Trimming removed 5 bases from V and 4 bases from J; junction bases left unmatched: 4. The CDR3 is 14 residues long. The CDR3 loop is CASSTGQGGTEAFF. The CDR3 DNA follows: TGTGCCAGCAGTACCGGACAGGGGGGCACTGAAGCTTTCTTT.

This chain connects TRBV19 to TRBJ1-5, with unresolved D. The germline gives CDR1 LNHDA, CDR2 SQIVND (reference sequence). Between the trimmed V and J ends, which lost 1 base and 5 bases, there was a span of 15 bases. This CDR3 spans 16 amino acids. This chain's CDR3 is CASSIGGNRKHQPQHF. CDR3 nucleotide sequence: TGTGCCAGTAGTATAGGCGGCAATCGGAAGCATCAGCCCCAGCATTTT.

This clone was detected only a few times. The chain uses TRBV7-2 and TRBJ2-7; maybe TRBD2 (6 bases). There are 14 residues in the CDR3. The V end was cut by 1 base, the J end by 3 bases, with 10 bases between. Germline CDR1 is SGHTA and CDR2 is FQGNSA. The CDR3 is CASSLGLVVYEQYF. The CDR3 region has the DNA TGTGCCAGCAGCTTAGGACTAGTGGTCTACGAGCAGTACTTC.

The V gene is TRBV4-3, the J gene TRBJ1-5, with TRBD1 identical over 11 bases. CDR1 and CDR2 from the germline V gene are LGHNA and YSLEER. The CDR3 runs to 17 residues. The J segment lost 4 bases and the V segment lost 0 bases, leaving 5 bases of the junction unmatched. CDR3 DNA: TGCGCCAGCAGCCAAGATTTGGGGACAGGGGGTAATCAGCCCCAGCATTTT. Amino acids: CASSQDLGTGGNQPQHF.

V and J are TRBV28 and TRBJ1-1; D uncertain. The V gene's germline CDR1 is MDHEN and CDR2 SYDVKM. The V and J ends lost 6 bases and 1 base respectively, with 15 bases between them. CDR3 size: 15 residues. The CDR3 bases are TGTGCCAGCAGCCTCAGGACGGTGACGAACACTGAAGCTTTCTTT. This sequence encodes CASSLRTVTNTEAFF.

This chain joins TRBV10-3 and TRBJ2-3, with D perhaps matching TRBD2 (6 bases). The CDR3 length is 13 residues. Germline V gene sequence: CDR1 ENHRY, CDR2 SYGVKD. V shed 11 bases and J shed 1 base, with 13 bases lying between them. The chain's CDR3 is CASTRRGTDTQYF. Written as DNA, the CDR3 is TGTGCCTCGACTAGACGCGGCACAGATACGCAGTATTTT.

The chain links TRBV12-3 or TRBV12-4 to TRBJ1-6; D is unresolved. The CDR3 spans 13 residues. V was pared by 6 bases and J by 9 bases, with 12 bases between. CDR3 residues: CASSRTSGSPLHF. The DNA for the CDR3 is TGTGCCAGCAGCCGGACGAGTGGTTCACCCCTCCACTTT.

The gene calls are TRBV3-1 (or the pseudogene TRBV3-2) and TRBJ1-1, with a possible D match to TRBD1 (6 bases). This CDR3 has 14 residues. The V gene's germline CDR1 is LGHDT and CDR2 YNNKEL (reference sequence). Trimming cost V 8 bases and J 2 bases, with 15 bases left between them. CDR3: CASAFTGSNTEAFF. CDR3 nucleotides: TGTGCCAGCGCTTTTACAGGGAGTAACACTGAAGCTTTCTTT.

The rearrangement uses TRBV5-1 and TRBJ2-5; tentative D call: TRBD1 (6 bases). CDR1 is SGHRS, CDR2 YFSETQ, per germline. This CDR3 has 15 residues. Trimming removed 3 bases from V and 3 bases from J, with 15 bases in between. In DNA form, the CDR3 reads TGCGCCAGCAGCTCCCCCGGGACACCCGAAGAGACCCAGTACTTC. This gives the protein CASSSPGTPEETQYF.

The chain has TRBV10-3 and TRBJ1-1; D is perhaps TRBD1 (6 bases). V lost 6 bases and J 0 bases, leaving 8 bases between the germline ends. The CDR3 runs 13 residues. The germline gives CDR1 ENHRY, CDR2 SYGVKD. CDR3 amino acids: CAIRDSMNTEAFF. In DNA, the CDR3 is TGTGCCATCAGGGACAGTATGAACACTGAAGCTTTCTTT.